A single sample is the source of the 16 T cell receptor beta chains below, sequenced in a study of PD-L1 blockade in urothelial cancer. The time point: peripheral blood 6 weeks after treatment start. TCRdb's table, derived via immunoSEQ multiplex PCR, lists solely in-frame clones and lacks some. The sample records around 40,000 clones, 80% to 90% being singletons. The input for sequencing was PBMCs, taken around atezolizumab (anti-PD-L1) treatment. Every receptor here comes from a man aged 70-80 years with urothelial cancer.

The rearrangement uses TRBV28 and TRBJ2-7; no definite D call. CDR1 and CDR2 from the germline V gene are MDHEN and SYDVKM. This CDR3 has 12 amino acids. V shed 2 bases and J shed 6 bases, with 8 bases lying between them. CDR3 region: CASSLTESEQYF. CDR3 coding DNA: TGTGCCAGCAGTTTAACGGAGAGCGAGCAGTACTTC.

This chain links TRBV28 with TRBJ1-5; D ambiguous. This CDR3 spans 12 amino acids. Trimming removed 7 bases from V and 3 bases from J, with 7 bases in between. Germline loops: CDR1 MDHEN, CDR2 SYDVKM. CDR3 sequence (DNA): TGTGCCAGCACCCGAGTCAATCAGCCCCAGCATTTT. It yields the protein CASTRVNQPQHF.

The chain's CDR3 is CASSIRFPARDTQYF. Written as DNA, the CDR3 is TGTGCCAGTAGTATAAGGTTTCCAGCGAGAGATACGCAGTATTTT. The rearrangement joins TRBV19 to TRBJ2-3; D gene ambiguous. CDR1 LNHDA and CDR2 SQIVND come from the germline V gene (reference sequence). V was cut by 2 bases and J by 5 bases, with 14 bases left in between. The CDR3 sequence is 15 residues long.

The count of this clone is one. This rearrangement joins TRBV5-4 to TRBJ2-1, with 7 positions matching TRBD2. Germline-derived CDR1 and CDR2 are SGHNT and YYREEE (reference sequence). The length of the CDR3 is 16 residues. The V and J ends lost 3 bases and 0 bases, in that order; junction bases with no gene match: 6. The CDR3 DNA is TGTGCCAGCAGCTCGGGGCGGACTAGCTCCTACAATGAGCAGTTCTTC. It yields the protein CASSSGRTSSYNEQFF.

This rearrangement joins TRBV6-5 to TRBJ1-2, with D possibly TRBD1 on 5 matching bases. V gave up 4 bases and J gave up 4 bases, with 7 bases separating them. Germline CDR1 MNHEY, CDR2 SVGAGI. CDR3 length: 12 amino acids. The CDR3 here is CASSSDSYGYTF. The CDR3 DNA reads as TGTGCCAGCAGTTCCGACAGCTATGGCTACACCTTC.

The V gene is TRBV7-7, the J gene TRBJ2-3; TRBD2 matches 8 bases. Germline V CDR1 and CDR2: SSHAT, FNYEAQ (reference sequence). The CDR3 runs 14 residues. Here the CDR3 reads CASSREGRSDTQYF. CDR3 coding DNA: TGTGCTAGCTCCCGGGAGGGAAGGTCAGATACGCAGTATTTT.

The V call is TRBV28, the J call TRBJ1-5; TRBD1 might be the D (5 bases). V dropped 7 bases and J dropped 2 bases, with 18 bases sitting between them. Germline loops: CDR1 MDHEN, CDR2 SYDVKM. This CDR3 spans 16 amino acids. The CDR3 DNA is TGTGCCAGCATGGCAGGGTACCTTGTGGGCAATCAGCCCCAGCATTTT. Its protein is CASMAGYLVGNQPQHF. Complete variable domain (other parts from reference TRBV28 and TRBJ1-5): DVKVTQSSRYLVKRTGEKVFLECVQDMDHENMFWYRQDPGLGLRLIYFSYDVKMKEKGDIPEGYSVSREKKERFSLILESASTNQTSMYLCASMAGYLVGNQPQHFGDGTRLSIL.

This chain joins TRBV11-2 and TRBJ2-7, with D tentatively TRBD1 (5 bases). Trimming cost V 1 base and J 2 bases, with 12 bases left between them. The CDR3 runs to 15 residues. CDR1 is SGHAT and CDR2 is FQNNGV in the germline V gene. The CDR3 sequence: CASSLVAGLTYEQYF. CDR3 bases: TGTGCCAGCAGCTTAGTGGCAGGGCTTACCTACGAGCAGTACTTC.

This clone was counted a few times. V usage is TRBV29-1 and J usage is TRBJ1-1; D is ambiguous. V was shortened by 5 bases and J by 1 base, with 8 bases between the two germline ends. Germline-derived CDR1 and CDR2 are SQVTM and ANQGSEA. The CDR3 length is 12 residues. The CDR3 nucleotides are TGCAGCGTTACAACAAAGAACACTGAAGCTTTCTTT. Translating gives CSVTTKNTEAFF.

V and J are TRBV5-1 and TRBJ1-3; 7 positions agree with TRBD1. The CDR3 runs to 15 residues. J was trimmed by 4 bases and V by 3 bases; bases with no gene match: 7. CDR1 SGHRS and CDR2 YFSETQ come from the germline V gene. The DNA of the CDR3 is TGCGCCAGCAGCTGGACGACAGGGACCGGAAACACCATATATTTT. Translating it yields CASSWTTGTGNTIYF.

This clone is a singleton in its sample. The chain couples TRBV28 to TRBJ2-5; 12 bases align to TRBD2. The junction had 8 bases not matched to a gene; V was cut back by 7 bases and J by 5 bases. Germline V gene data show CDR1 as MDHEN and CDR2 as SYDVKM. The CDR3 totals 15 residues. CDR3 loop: CASTKGLAGWETQYF. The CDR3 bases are TGTGCCAGCACTAAAGGACTAGCGGGATGGGAGACCCAGTACTTC.

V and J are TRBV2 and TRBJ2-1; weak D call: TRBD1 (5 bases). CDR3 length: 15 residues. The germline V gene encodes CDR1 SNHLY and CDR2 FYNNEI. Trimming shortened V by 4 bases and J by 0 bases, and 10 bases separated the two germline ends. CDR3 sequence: CASSGQPDSYNEQFF. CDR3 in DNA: TGTGCCAGCAGTGGACAGCCAGACTCCTACAATGAGCAGTTCTTC.

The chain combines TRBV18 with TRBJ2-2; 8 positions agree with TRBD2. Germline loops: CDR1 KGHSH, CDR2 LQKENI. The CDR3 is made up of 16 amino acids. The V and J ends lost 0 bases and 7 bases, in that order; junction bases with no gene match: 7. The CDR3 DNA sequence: TGTGCCAGCTCACCACCGATTAGCGGGATCGGCGGGGAGCTGTTTTTT. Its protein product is CASSPPISGIGGELFF.

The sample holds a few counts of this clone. The CDR3 here is CASSLQEGGNEQFF. CDR3 in DNA: TGTGCCAGCAGTTTGCAGGAAGGGGGCAATGAGCAGTTCTTC. The chain has TRBV27 and TRBJ2-1; D perhaps matches TRBD1 (6 bases). V lost 3 bases and J 6 bases, leaving 12 bases between the germline ends. The CDR3 sequence is 14 residues long. CDR1 and CDR2 from the germline V gene are MNHEY and SMNVEV (reference sequence).

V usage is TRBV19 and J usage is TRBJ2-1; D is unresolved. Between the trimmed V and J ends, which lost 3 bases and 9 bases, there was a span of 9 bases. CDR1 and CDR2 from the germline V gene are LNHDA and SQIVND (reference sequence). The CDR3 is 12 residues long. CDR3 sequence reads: CASSMSYGEQFF. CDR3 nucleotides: TGTGCCAGTAGTATGAGTTATGGTGAGCAGTTCTTC.

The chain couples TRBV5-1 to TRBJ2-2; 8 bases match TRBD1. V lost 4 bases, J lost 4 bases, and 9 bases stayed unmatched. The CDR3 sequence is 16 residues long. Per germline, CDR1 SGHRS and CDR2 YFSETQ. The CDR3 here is CASSLQTGAVTGELFF. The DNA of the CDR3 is TGCGCCAGCAGCCTACAGACAGGGGCGGTCACCGGGGAGCTGTTTTTT.